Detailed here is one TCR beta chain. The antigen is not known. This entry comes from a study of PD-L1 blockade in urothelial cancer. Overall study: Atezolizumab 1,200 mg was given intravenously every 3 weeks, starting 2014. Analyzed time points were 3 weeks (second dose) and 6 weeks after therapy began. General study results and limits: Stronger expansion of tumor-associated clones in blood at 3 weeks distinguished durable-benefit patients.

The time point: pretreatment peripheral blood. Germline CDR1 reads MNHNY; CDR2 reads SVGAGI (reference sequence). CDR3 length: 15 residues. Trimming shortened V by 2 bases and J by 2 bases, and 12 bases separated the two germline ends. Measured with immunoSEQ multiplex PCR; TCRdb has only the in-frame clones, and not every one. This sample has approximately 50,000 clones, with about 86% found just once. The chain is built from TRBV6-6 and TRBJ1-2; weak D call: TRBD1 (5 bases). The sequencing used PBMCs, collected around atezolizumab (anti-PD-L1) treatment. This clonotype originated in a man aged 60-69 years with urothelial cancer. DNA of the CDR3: TGTGCCAGCAGTTACGATGGGGGAGGAAACTATGGCTACACCTTC. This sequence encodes CASSYDGGGNYGYTF.